The 27 T cell receptor beta chains presented below share a single source sample, sequenced in a study of blood T cell repertoires in COVID-19. Measured with immunoSEQ multiplex PCR; TCRdb has only the in-frame clones, and not every one. The data show a few hundred thousand clones, 84% seen once. Sequencing was carried out using peripheral blood. Source of these receptors: a man aged 30 to 45 with active or convalescent COVID-19.

The chain links TRBV23-1 to TRBJ2-1, with TRBD2 as a possible D gene (6 bases). TRBV23-1 is noted as an ORF with a role that remains uncertain. Trimming left V 0 bases short and J 8 bases short, with 17 bases between. The CDR3 contains 16 residues. CDR3 in amino acids: CASSQSDRESVHEQFF. The CDR3 DNA is TGCGCCAGCAGTCAATCGGATCGGGAGTCGGTGCATGAGCAGTTCTTC.

The chain links TRBV7-2 to TRBJ2-2, with TRBD1 as a possible D gene (5 bases). This CDR3 has 15 residues. CDR1 and CDR2 (germline): SGHTA, FQGNSA. V shed 3 bases and J shed 0 bases, with 8 bases lying between them. The CDR3 protein is CASSFQDTNTGELFF. DNA of the CDR3: TGTGCCAGCAGCTTCCAGGACACGAACACCGGGGAGCTGTTTTTT.

This clone was counted a single time. This chain uses TRBV5-1 with TRBJ1-1; 10 bases match TRBD1. Germline V gives CDR1 SGHRS, CDR2 YFSETQ. The CDR3 contains 15 residues. Trimming at V came to 4 bases and at J to 2 bases, leaving 5 bases not matched to a gene. The chain's CDR3 is CASSPTGGYNTEAFF. In nucleotides, the CDR3 is TGCGCCAGCAGCCCGACAGGGGGCTATAACACTGAAGCTTTCTTT.

This clone was observed a handful of times. This chain joins TRBV10-3 and TRBJ2-2; a possible D gene is TRBD1 (6 bases). The CDR3 is 17 amino acids. In germline, CDR1 is ENHRY, CDR2 SYGVKD. The germline V and J ends were trimmed by 5 bases and 0 bases, with 16 bases remaining between them. CDR3 loop: CAISWEPGAANTGELFF. Here the CDR3 DNA reads TGTGCCATCAGTTGGGAACCAGGGGCTGCGAACACCGGGGAGCTGTTTTTT.

V and J are TRBV28 and TRBJ2-3; weak D call: TRBD1 (5 bases). The ends were cut back, 5 bases at V and 0 bases at J, with 15 bases in the middle. This CDR3 contains 16 residues. Per the germline V gene, CDR1 is MDHEN and CDR2 is SYDVKM. CDR3 in amino acids: CASSPPTGASTDTQYF. In nucleotides, the CDR3 is TGTGCCAGCAGTCCCCCTACAGGAGCTAGCACAGATACGCAGTATTTT.

This chain joins TRBV19 and TRBJ1-2, with 10 bases aligning to TRBD1. Germline CDR1 LNHDA, CDR2 SQIVND (reference sequence). The CDR3 has 13 amino acids. The V segment lost 8 bases and the J segment 4 bases; nucleotides outside the gene matches: 4. The CDR3 coding sequence is TGTGCCAGTGGGACAGGGGACTTCTATGGCTACACCTTC. Its translation is CASGTGDFYGYTF. Full variable domain (remainder filled in from reference TRBV19 and TRBJ1-2): DGGITQSPKYLFRKEGQNVTLSCEQNLNHDAMYWYRQDPGQGLRLIYYSQIVNDFQKGDIAEGYSVSREKKESFPLTVTSAQKNPTAFYLCASGTGDFYGYTFGSGTRLTVV.

The chain uses TRBV20-1 and TRBJ1-2; no clear D. V lost 6 bases, J lost 5 bases, and 10 bases lay in between. This CDR3 region has 11 residues. Germline loops: CDR1 DFQATT, CDR2 SNEGSKA (reference sequence). The CDR3 region has the DNA TGCAGTGCCTCACAGCAGTATGGCTACACCTTC. Protein: CSASQQYGYTF.

The chain links TRBV5-6 to TRBJ2-7, with D possibly TRBD2 on 7 matching bases. V was pared by 2 bases and J by 6 bases, with 12 bases between. CDR1 and CDR2 (germline): SGHDT, YYEEEE. There are 13 residues in the CDR3. CDR3 region: CASSFGRGPEQYF. The CDR3 region has the DNA TGTGCCAGCAGCTTCGGGCGGGGGCCCGAGCAGTACTTC.

The chain combines TRBV24-1 with TRBJ2-5; weak D call: TRBD1 (6 bases). Trimming took 9 bases from V and 2 from J, leaving 21 bases between them. Germline V CDR1 and CDR2: KGHDR, SFDVKD. This CDR3 has 16 residues. The CDR3 sequence is CATGPGGTGPQETQYF. CDR3 bases: TGTGCCACCGGGCCTGGGGGAACAGGGCCTCAAGAGACCCAGTACTTC.

The gene calls are TRBV4-2 and TRBJ2-5, with TRBD2 matching over 12 bases. CDR1 and CDR2 from the germline V gene are LGHNA and YNFKEQ. With 0 bases clipped from V and 2 bases from J, the junction kept 7 bases outside the gene matches. The CDR3 is 18 residues long. CDR3 residues: CASSQDSGLAGQQETQYF. DNA of the CDR3: TGTGCCAGCAGCCAAGATTCCGGACTAGCGGGGCAACAAGAGACCCAGTACTTC.

The rearrangement uses TRBV11-3 and TRBJ2-1, with D possibly TRBD1 on 6 matching bases. This CDR3 contains 14 residues. CDR1 SGHNT and CDR2 YENEEA come from the germline V gene. Between the trimmed V and J ends, which lost 6 bases and 7 bases, there was a span of 16 bases. As DNA, the CDR3 is TGTGCCAGCAGTTCCCGGGACAAGAAAAATGAGCAGTTCTTC. It codes for CASSSRDKKNEQFF.

This clone was detected only a few times. The chain combines TRBV7-2 with TRBJ2-7; 9 bases are shared with TRBD1. V shed 5 bases, J shed 4 bases, and the junction held 6 bases outside the gene matches. Germline CDR1 is SGHTA and CDR2 is FQGNSA. The CDR3 runs to 14 residues. As DNA, the CDR3 is TGTGCCAGCAGCATAAGACAGGGGGTTTACGAGCAGTACTTC. Translating it yields CASSIRQGVYEQYF.

This chain uses TRBV2 with TRBJ2-5; 11 bases are shared with TRBD2. Germline loops: CDR1 SNHLY, CDR2 FYNNEI. J lost 5 bases, V lost 4 bases, and 9 bases had no gene match. There are 16 residues in the CDR3. This CDR3 reads CASSGVAGGPVETQYF. CDR3 bases: TGTGCCAGCAGTGGAGTAGCGGGGGGGCCGGTCGAGACCCAGTACTTC.

The rearrangement uses TRBV5-1 and TRBJ2-5, with 11 positions matching TRBD2. CDR1 SGHRS and CDR2 YFSETQ come from the germline V gene. The junction had 9 bases not matched to a gene; V was cut back by 0 bases and J by 2 bases. The CDR3 runs to 18 residues. As DNA, the CDR3 is TGCGCCAGCAGCTTGGGCCGGCTAGCGGGGGGTGTGCAAGAGACCCAGTACTTC. This encodes CASSLGRLAGGVQETQYF.

CDR3 in DNA: TGTGCCAGCAGCTTAGCACTAGCGGTTGGAACAGATACGCAGTATTTT. Amino acid sequence: CASSLALAVGTDTQYF. The J gene is TRBJ2-3, the V gene TRBV11-2; the match to TRBD2 covers 8 bases. CDR3 size: 16 residues. Trimming took 1 base from V and 3 from J; bases not matched to a gene: 6. Germline assignment: CDR1 SGHAT and CDR2 FQNNGV.

The gene calls are TRBV2 and TRBJ2-7; the match to TRBD2 covers 8 bases. The ends lost 9 bases at V and 6 bases at J; junction bases unmatched: 4. This CDR3 has 11 residues. CDR1 is SNHLY, CDR2 FYNNEI, per germline. The DNA for the CDR3 is TGTGCCAGAGGACTAGCCGGCGAGCAGTACTTC. It codes for CARGLAGEQYF.

The rearrangement uses TRBV6-8 and TRBJ2-5; TRBD2 matches 8 bases. J lost 4 bases, V lost 9 bases, and 10 bases had no gene match. The CDR3 has 14 residues. Germline lookup yields CDR1 MNHGY and CDR2 SAAAGT. CDR3 sequence: CASFSGTRGETQYF. In nucleotides, the CDR3 is TGTGCCAGTTTTTCCGGGACTAGGGGAGAGACCCAGTACTTC.

DNA for the CDR3: TGCGCCAGCAGTCCGCTTAGCCAGGCACAGGCCTATGGCTACACCTTC. Residues: CASSPLSQAQAYGYTF. The V and J genes are TRBV5-1 and TRBJ1-2; D may be TRBD1 (5 bases). The length of the CDR3 is 16 residues. V lost 5 bases and J 4 bases, leaving 21 bases between the germline ends. Germline V gene data show CDR1 as SGHRS and CDR2 as YFSETQ. The whole variable domain, filled in from reference TRBV5-1 and TRBJ1-2, reads KAGVTQTPRYLIKTRGQQVTLSCSPISGHRSVSWYQQTPGQGLQFLFEYFSETQRNKGNFPGRFSGRQFSNSRSEMNVSTLELGDSALYLCASSPLSQAQAYGYTFGSGTRLTVV.

The chain is built from TRBV19 and TRBJ1-5; a weak D match, TRBD1 (6 bases). The germline V and J ends were trimmed by 3 bases and 3 bases, with 12 bases remaining between them. CDR3 length: 15 amino acids. Looked up from germline, CDR1 is LNHDA and CDR2 is SQIVND (reference sequence). CDR3 sequence reads: CASSIRGGFNQPQHF. In nucleotides, the CDR3 is TGTGCCAGTAGTATCAGGGGCGGTTTCAATCAGCCCCAGCATTTT. Together with reference TRBV19 and TRBJ1-5, the CDR3 gives the full variable domain: DGGITQSPKYLFRKEGQNVTLSCEQNLNHDAMYWYRQDPGQGLRLIYYSQIVNDFQKGDIAEGYSVSREKKESFPLTVTSAQKNPTAFYLCASSIRGGFNQPQHFGDGTRLSIL.

The rearrangement links TRBV7-2 to TRBJ2-1, with 7 bases identical to TRBD2. The CDR3 is made up of 15 amino acids. Germline V gene sequence: CDR1 SGHTA, CDR2 FQGNSA. Unmatched junction bases numbered 7, after V lost 6 bases and J lost 2 bases. The CDR3 loop reads CASSRSGAAYNEQFF. DNA for the CDR3: TGTGCCAGCAGTAGGAGCGGGGCCGCCTACAATGAGCAGTTCTTC.

Only one count was recorded for this clone. The chain links TRBV19 to TRBJ1-1, with D maybe TRBD1 (6 bases). Trimming took 7 bases from V and 0 from J, leaving 15 bases between them. CDR1 LNHDA and CDR2 SQIVND come from the germline V gene (reference sequence). This CDR3 has 15 amino acids. DNA for the CDR3: TGTGCCAGTATACCCCCCACAGGGATGAACACTGAAGCTTTCTTT. It is translated as CASIPPTGMNTEAFF.

In its sample, this clone was seen once. The rearrangement uses TRBV25-1 and TRBJ1-4; 12 bases map to TRBD1. Germline V gene sequence: CDR1 MGHDK, CDR2 SYGVNS. The CDR3 is 18 amino acids. V gave up 2 bases and J gave up 2 bases; unmatched junction bases: 6. The CDR3 protein is CASSELPGQGATNEKLFF. Written as DNA, the CDR3 is TGTGCCAGCAGTGAACTTCCGGGACAGGGGGCCACTAATGAAAAACTGTTTTTT.

This sequence joins TRBV7-6 and TRBJ2-1; perhaps TRBD2 as D (6 bases). Germline V gene lookup returns CDR1 SGHVS and CDR2 FNYEAQ. The CDR3 contains 16 residues. With 4 bases removed from V and 0 bases from J, the gap between germline ends came to 13 bases. The DNA for the CDR3 is TGTGCCAGCAGCTCCGGGACTTCCCGCTCCTACAATGAGCAGTTCTTC. Translated, it gives CASSSGTSRSYNEQFF.

This clone came up once. V is TRBV18 and J is TRBJ1-2; D may be TRBD1 (5 bases). CDR1 is KGHSH, CDR2 LQKENI, per germline. CDR3 size: 15 residues. V lost 3 bases and J 3 bases, leaving 14 bases between the germline ends. The CDR3, as DNA: TGTGCCAGCTCACCCAGGTCCCCGGGGGACTATGGCTACACCTTC. It translates to CASSPRSPGDYGYTF. Variable domain in full (rest from reference TRBV18 and TRBJ1-2): NAGVMQNPRHLVRRRGQEARLRCSPMKGHSHVYWYRQLPEEGLKFMVYLQKENIIDESGMPKERFSAEFPKEGPSILRIQQVVRGDSAAYFCASSPRSPGDYGYTFGSGTRLTVV.

This rearrangement joins TRBV19 to TRBJ1-5, with D unresolved. From germline, CDR1 is LNHDA and CDR2 SQIVND (reference sequence). The V gene lost 6 bases and the J gene lost 7 bases, with 10 bases spanning the gap. The CDR3 has 12 amino acids. CDR3 sequence: CASRTWRQPQHF. Here the CDR3 DNA reads TGTGCCAGTAGGACGTGGCGGCAGCCCCAGCATTTT. Full variable domain (missing parts from reference TRBV19 and TRBJ1-5): DGGITQSPKYLFRKEGQNVTLSCEQNLNHDAMYWYRQDPGQGLRLIYYSQIVNDFQKGDIAEGYSVSREKKESFPLTVTSAQKNPTAFYLCASRTWRQPQHFGDGTRLSIL.

J is TRBJ2-7 and V is TRBV13; 10 bases line up with TRBD2. This CDR3 has 20 residues. CDR1 and CDR2 (germline): PRHDT, FYEKMQ (reference sequence). Unmatched junction bases numbered 20, after V lost 5 bases and J lost 1 base. The CDR3 DNA follows: TGTGCCAGCAGCCCCCCCCGTGGACTAGCGGTCCTTTTAGGGTCCTACGAGCAGTACTTC. Protein product: CASSPPRGLAVLLGSYEQYF.

The V call is TRBV9, the J call TRBJ2-1, with 11 nucleotides matching TRBD2. The J segment lost 4 bases and the V segment lost 1 base, leaving 4 bases of the junction unmatched. Germline lookup yields CDR1 SGDLS and CDR2 YYNGEE. This CDR3 has 16 residues. The DNA for the CDR3 is TGTGCCAGCAGCGTACGGGGGACTAGCGGTTACAATGAGCAGTTCTTC. It encodes CASSVRGTSGYNEQFF.